A selection of T cell receptor beta chains follows, all from one sample in a study of blood T cell repertoires in COVID-19. Generated by immunoSEQ multiplex PCR, the TCRdb table keeps only in-frame clones and is missing some. Of approximately 200,000 clones detected, around 88% appear once; the ten largest clones hold around 4%. Specimen: peripheral blood. Receptors were obtained from a woman in her 30s with acute or convalescent COVID-19. The CDR3 runs from the conserved cysteine through the conserved F or W. D genes are given only for firm matches. Where a row states a size, it is once, few, many or the class of an expanded clone; other rows omit it.

d_call: TRBD1
v_call: TRBV11-2
j_call: TRBJ2-7
clone_size: -
cdr3_nt: TGTGCCAGCAGCTTACGACGCGCCGGGACAGGGCCCTACGAGCAGTACTTC
cdr3_aa: CASSLRRAGTGPYEQYF

d_call: TRBD1
v_call: TRBV14
j_call: TRBJ2-2
clone_size: -
cdr3_nt: TGTGCCAGCAGCCACCTCGGACAGGGCTCCGGGGAGCTGTTTTTT
cdr3_aa: CASSHLGQGSGELFF

d_call: -
v_call: TRBV7-6
j_call: TRBJ1-4
clone_size: once
cdr3_nt: TGTGCCAGCAGCCTTGGATTCTCGGACAGCTCGAAAAAACTGTTTTTT
cdr3_aa: CASSLGFSDSSKKLFF

d_call: -
v_call: TRBV16
j_call: TRBJ1-5
clone_size: -
cdr3_nt: TGTGCCAGCAGCTATGACATCCTTATCAATCAGCCCCAGCATTTT
cdr3_aa: CASSYDILINQPQHF

d_call: -
v_call: TRBV14
j_call: TRBJ1-2
clone_size: -
cdr3_nt: TGTGCCAGCAAGACCAGGGGCCATGGCTACACCTTC
cdr3_aa: CASKTRGHGYTF

d_call: TRBD1
v_call: TRBV28
j_call: TRBJ2-1
clone_size: many
cdr3_nt: TGTGCCAGCGGGATGACAGGGGCTAACAATGAGCAGTTCTTC
cdr3_aa: CASGMTGANNEQFF

d_call: TRBD2
v_call: TRBV5-1
j_call: TRBJ2-3
clone_size: -
cdr3_nt: TGCGCCAGCAGCTTGGCCCCCAGCGGGAGGGACAATACGCAGTATTTT
cdr3_aa: CASSLAPSGRDNTQYF

d_call: -
v_call: TRBV9
j_call: TRBJ2-1
clone_size: -
cdr3_nt: TGTGCCAGCAAAGGGGAGGCTTCCTACAATGAGCAGTTCTTC
cdr3_aa: CASKGEASYNEQFF

d_call: TRBD2
v_call: TRBV5-1
j_call: TRBJ2-5
clone_size: -
cdr3_nt: TGCGCCAGCAGCCTCCGACTAGCGGGGGGGGAGACCCAGTACTTC
cdr3_aa: CASSLRLAGGETQYF

d_call: TRBD2
v_call: TRBV9
j_call: TRBJ2-3
clone_size: -
cdr3_nt: TGTGCCAGCAGCAGGACCGGGACTAGCGGGAGCACAGATACGCAGTATTTT
cdr3_aa: CASSRTGTSGSTDTQYF

d_call: -
v_call: TRBV4-1
j_call: TRBJ1-5
clone_size: -
cdr3_nt: TGCGCCAGCAGCCATTTGGGCAGGGTTCGTTTT
cdr3_aa: CASSHLGRVRF

d_call: TRBD1
v_call: TRBV19
j_call: TRBJ2-2
clone_size: -
cdr3_nt: TGTGCCAGTAGTATAGATAAGGGGGCAGCTACGAACACCGGGGAGCTGTTTTTT
cdr3_aa: CASSIDKGAATNTGELFF

d_call: -
v_call: TRBV5-1
j_call: TRBJ2-7
clone_size: -
cdr3_nt: TGCGCCAGCAGCCCAACTATCCTCTCCTACGAGCAGTACTTC
cdr3_aa: CASSPTILSYEQYF

d_call: TRBD1
v_call: TRBV18
j_call: TRBJ2-5
clone_size: -
cdr3_nt: TGTGCCAGCTCACCAGGGACAGGGGGAGAGACCCAGTACTTC
cdr3_aa: CASSPGTGGETQYF

d_call: -
v_call: TRBV6-1
j_call: TRBJ1-2
clone_size: once
cdr3_nt: TGTGCCAGCAGTGAAGCGGAGGAAAACTATGGCTACACCTTC
cdr3_aa: CASSEAEENYGYTF

d_call: -
v_call: TRBV28
j_call: TRBJ2-3
clone_size: -
cdr3_nt: TGTGCCAGCAGTGCGGTGGGGCAGAGCACAGATACGCAGTATTTT
cdr3_aa: CASSAVGQSTDTQYF

d_call: -
v_call: TRBV30
j_call: TRBJ2-1
clone_size: -
cdr3_nt: TGTGCCTGGAGTAACCGGAATGAGCAGTTCTTC
cdr3_aa: CAWSNRNEQFF

d_call: -
v_call: TRBV5-8
j_call: TRBJ1-4
clone_size: -
cdr3_nt: TGTGCCAGCAGCTCACAGGGTTACCTTGAAAAACTGTTTTTT
cdr3_aa: CASSSQGYLEKLFF

d_call: -
v_call: TRBV20-1
j_call: TRBJ2-5
clone_size: -
cdr3_nt: TGCAGTGCTAGTCGTTCAGGGAAGGGAGAGACCCAGTACTTC
cdr3_aa: CSASRSGKGETQYF

d_call: TRBD1
v_call: TRBV5-1
j_call: TRBJ1-6
clone_size: -
cdr3_nt: TGCGCCAGCAGCAGTGCTTTGGGGACAGATTCACCCCTCCACTTT
cdr3_aa: CASSSALGTDSPLHF

d_call: -
v_call: TRBV9
j_call: TRBJ2-3
clone_size: -
cdr3_nt: TGTGCCAGCAGCGTAGGACTCGACGGGACAGATACGCAGTATTTT
cdr3_aa: CASSVGLDGTDTQYF

d_call: TRBD2
v_call: TRBV11-2
j_call: TRBJ2-1
clone_size: -
cdr3_nt: TGTGCCAGCGGGTTTCCGGCTAGCGGGACATATGAGCAGTTCTTC
cdr3_aa: CASGFPASGTYEQFF

d_call: -
v_call: TRBV7-8
j_call: TRBJ2-1
clone_size: -
cdr3_nt: TGTGCCAGCAGCTTCCGACTAGGGGTCTACAATGAGCAGTTCTTC
cdr3_aa: CASSFRLGVYNEQFF

d_call: TRBD2
v_call: TRBV4-2
j_call: TRBJ2-1
clone_size: -
cdr3_nt: TGTGCCAGCAGCCAAGCAAGGGGCGGGAGGCAGGACAATGAGCAGTTCTTC
cdr3_aa: CASSQARGGRQDNEQFF

d_call: TRBD2
v_call: TRBV29-1
j_call: TRBJ2-1
clone_size: -
cdr3_nt: TGCAGCGCGACCGGGACTAGCTACAATGAGCAGTTCTTC
cdr3_aa: CSATGTSYNEQFF

d_call: -
v_call: TRBV27
j_call: TRBJ2-1
clone_size: -
cdr3_nt: TGTGCCAGCAGTTATAGTGGCAATGAGCAGTTCTTC
cdr3_aa: CASSYSGNEQFF

d_call: TRBD1
v_call: TRBV2
j_call: TRBJ2-5
clone_size: -
cdr3_nt: TGTGCCAGCAGCCGGGACAGGGATGTGGAGACCCAGTACTTC
cdr3_aa: CASSRDRDVETQYF

d_call: -
v_call: TRBV19
j_call: TRBJ1-1
clone_size: -
cdr3_nt: TGTGCCAGTAGTAAACCGGGATGGAACACTGAAGCTTTCTTT
cdr3_aa: CASSKPGWNTEAFF

d_call: -
v_call: TRBV5-5
j_call: TRBJ2-7
clone_size: -
cdr3_nt: TGTGCCAGCAGCTTGGGGGGGACACGATACTACGAGCAGTACTTC
cdr3_aa: CASSLGGTRYYEQYF

d_call: TRBD1
v_call: TRBV7-8
j_call: TRBJ2-2
clone_size: -
cdr3_nt: TGTGCCAGCAGGACAGGGGGATTCGGGGAGCTGTTTTTT
cdr3_aa: CASRTGGFGELFF

d_call: -
v_call: TRBV11-2
j_call: TRBJ2-2
clone_size: -
cdr3_nt: TGTGCCAGCAGCTTAGGGGACTCCACCGGGGAGCTGTTTTTT
cdr3_aa: CASSLGDSTGELFF

d_call: -
v_call: TRBV5-1
j_call: TRBJ2-5
clone_size: -
cdr3_nt: TGCGCCAGCAGCCGGGACTCCCAAGAGACCCAGTACTTC
cdr3_aa: CASSRDSQETQYF

d_call: TRBD1
v_call: TRBV7-3
j_call: TRBJ2-5
clone_size: -
cdr3_nt: TGTGCCAGCAGCCCGCTAGGGACAGAGAAAGAGACCCAGTACTTC
cdr3_aa: CASSPLGTEKETQYF

d_call: -
v_call: TRBV28
j_call: TRBJ1-5
clone_size: once
cdr3_nt: TGTGCCAGCAGTTCTTTAGGTTCCCGGGCAGGGGACAATCAGCCCCAGCATTTT
cdr3_aa: CASSSLGSRAGDNQPQHF

d_call: -
v_call: TRBV28
j_call: TRBJ2-5
clone_size: once
cdr3_nt: TGTGCCAGCAGCCCGTGGGGCGGTGAGACCCAGTACTTC
cdr3_aa: CASSPWGGETQYF

d_call: -
v_call: TRBV19
j_call: TRBJ2-2
clone_size: -
cdr3_nt: TGTGCCAGTACCGAGTCCTGGGACACCTCCGGGGAGCTGTTTTTT
cdr3_aa: CASTESWDTSGELFF

d_call: TRBD2
v_call: TRBV20-1
j_call: TRBJ2-7
clone_size: -
cdr3_nt: TGCAGTGCTAGTTCCGGGACTACCTACGAGCAGTACTTC
cdr3_aa: CSASSGTTYEQYF

d_call: TRBD2
v_call: TRBV19
j_call: TRBJ2-1
clone_size: -
cdr3_nt: TGTGCCAGTAGTATCCTAGCGGGACCCGATATCAATGAGCAGTTCTTC
cdr3_aa: CASSILAGPDINEQFF

d_call: -
v_call: TRBV7-9
j_call: TRBJ1-4
clone_size: -
cdr3_nt: TGTGCCAGCAGCCAATCAGAAAAACTGTTTTTT
cdr3_aa: CASSQSEKLFF

d_call: -
v_call: TRBV5-1
j_call: TRBJ2-2
clone_size: -
cdr3_nt: TGCGCCAGCAGCTTGGGCGGGTCCACCGGGGAGCTGTTTTTT
cdr3_aa: CASSLGGSTGELFF

d_call: TRBD2
v_call: TRBV11-3
j_call: TRBJ2-3
clone_size: -
cdr3_nt: TGTGCCAGCAGCTTAGATCCGACTAGCGGGAGTGTATCGCAGTATTTT
cdr3_aa: CASSLDPTSGSVSQYF

d_call: TRBD1
v_call: TRBV5-1
j_call: TRBJ1-6
clone_size: -
cdr3_nt: TGCGCCAGCAGCTTGTGGGGACAGGGATGGAATTCACCCCTCCACTTT
cdr3_aa: CASSLWGQGWNSPLHF

d_call: -
v_call: TRBV6-6
j_call: TRBJ2-7
clone_size: -
cdr3_nt: TGTGCCAGTAGCCGGGGCGGGACTCAATTACCAACGGAGTACTTC
cdr3_aa: CASSRGGTQLPTEYF

d_call: -
v_call: TRBV28
j_call: TRBJ1-6
clone_size: few
cdr3_nt: TGTGCCAGCATCCGGGATGGTGGATCACCCCTCCACTTT
cdr3_aa: CASIRDGGSPLHF

d_call: -
v_call: TRBV5-6
j_call: TRBJ2-7
clone_size: -
cdr3_nt: TGTGCCAGCAGCTTCGGGAGCTATACCTACGAGCAGTACTTC
cdr3_aa: CASSFGSYTYEQYF

d_call: TRBD1
v_call: TRBV2
j_call: TRBJ1-6
clone_size: -
cdr3_nt: TGTGCCAGCAGTGAAAACAGGGGGACCCCACCCCTCCACTTT
cdr3_aa: CASSENRGTPPLHF

d_call: -
v_call: TRBV15
j_call: TRBJ2-2
clone_size: -
cdr3_nt: TGTGCCACCAGCAGAGATAGAGGGACACCCGATTTCGGGGAGCTGTTTTTT
cdr3_aa: CATSRDRGTPDFGELFF

d_call: -
v_call: TRBV10-3
j_call: TRBJ1-6
clone_size: -
cdr3_nt: TGTGCCATCAGTGAGTCGGCAGGTTCGGTGGATTCACCCCTCCACTTT
cdr3_aa: CAISESAGSVDSPLHF

d_call: -
v_call: TRBV3-1/TRBV3-2
j_call: TRBJ2-7
clone_size: -
cdr3_nt: TGTGCCAGCAGCCAATTTCTCGGGACATACGAGCAGTACTTC
cdr3_aa: CASSQFLGTYEQYF